These T cell receptor beta chains were read from a single sample in a study of blood T cells in healthy people across ages. MiXCR, applied by TCRdb to the 5' RACE reads, yields one record per CDR3 protein. The table lists 600,000 to 850,000 distinct CDR3 sequences, about 42% of them singletons. The sample comprised blood. The receptor source for this set is a woman aged 55-70 years in good health. Each CDR3 is given with its conserved first and last residue. The D gene is left open where the match is weak. Some rows mark clone size as missing; the rest say once, few, many or name a class of expanded clone.

clone_size j_call d_call v_call cdr3_aa cdr3_nt
- TRBJ2-7 - TRBV7-9 CASSGQTTSDEQYF TGTGCCAGCAGCGGACAGACCACCTCCGACGAGCAGTACTTC
- TRBJ2-5 TRBD2 TRBV20-1 CSARDWPSGRLRETQYF TGCAGTGCTAGAGATTGGCCGAGCGGGAGGCTTAGGGAGACCCAGTACTTC
- TRBJ2-7 TRBD2 TRBV7-9 CASSPFLAGERHEQYF TGTGCCAGCAGCCCCTTCCTAGCGGGGGAGCGACACGAGCAGTACTTC
few TRBJ1-5 TRBD1 TRBV6-5 CASSRTRDRDQPQHF TGTGCCAGCAGTCGAACCCGGGACAGGGATCAGCCCCAGCATTTT
- TRBJ2-1 TRBD2 TRBV18 CASSPGFGGSDEQFF TGTGCCAGCTCACCAGGATTCGGGGGGAGCGATGAGCAGTTCTTC
- TRBJ2-7 TRBD1 TRBV6-2/TRBV6-3 CASSYTGTGATSYNEQYF TGTGCCAGCAGTTACACCGGGACAGGGGCCACATCCTACAATGAGCAGTACTTC
- TRBJ1-1 TRBD1 TRBV6-2/TRBV6-3 CASSRWTGGLRDTEAFF TGTGCCAGCAGCCGCTGGACAGGAGGTCTGCGAGACACTGAAGCTTTCTTT
- TRBJ1-6 - TRBV27 CASSSQTRPGLPLHF TGTGCCAGCAGTTCCCAGACACGACCTGGGCTACCCCTCCACTTT
- TRBJ2-4 TRBD2 TRBV2 CASSERGLAGGRDKNIQYF TGTGCCAGCAGTGAAAGGGGACTAGCGGGGGGCCGGGACAAAAACATTCAGTACTTC
- TRBJ2-1 - TRBV7-3 CASSVGGTQETQFF TGTGCCAGTAGCGTAGGGGGTACGCAAGAGACCCAGTTCTTC
few TRBJ2-7 - TRBV28 CASTSVIYEQYF TGTGCCAGCACGTCAGTCATTTACGAGCAGTACTTC
few TRBJ1-2 - TRBV21-1 CASSPPVPEGYGYTF TGTGCCAGCAGCCCCCCGGTCCCGGAGGGCTATGGCTACACCTTC
- TRBJ2-3 TRBD2 TRBV28 CASSPQGLAGEVDTQYF TGTGCCAGCAGTCCCCAGGGACTAGCGGGAGAAGTAGATACGCAGTATTTT
many TRBJ2-3 TRBD1 TRBV5-1 CASSSRQGSDTQYF TGCGCCAGCAGCTCCCGACAGGGATCAGATACGCAGTATTTT
once TRBJ2-7 TRBD2 TRBV27 CASRAGTTAREQYF TGTGCCAGCAGGGCCGGGACTACGGCCCGCGAGCAGTACTTC
few TRBJ1-6 - TRBV6-2/TRBV6-3 CASSPRRWGNSPLHF TGTGCCAGCAGTCCCCGTCGGTGGGGTAATTCACCCCTCCACTTT
- TRBJ2-5 - TRBV12-3/TRBV12-4 CASRGAQVETQYF TGTGCAAGCCGGGGGGCGCAGGTTGAGACCCAGTACTTC
few TRBJ2-7 - TRBV27 CASSFLWDYEQYF TGTGCCAGCAGTTTTCTGTGGGACTACGAGCAGTACTTC
- TRBJ1-5 - TRBV3-1 CASSQVGLGPQHF TGTGCCAGCAGCCAAGTCGGATTGGGGCCCCAGCATTTT
- TRBJ2-1 - TRBV20-1 CSARWSAYEQFF TGCAGTGCCAGATGGAGCGCGTACGAGCAGTTCTTC
few TRBJ2-1 - TRBV11-2 CASSYLRGSLNSYNEQFF TGTGCCAGCAGCTACCTCAGGGGCAGCCTCAACTCCTACAATGAGCAGTTCTTC
- TRBJ2-5 TRBD2 TRBV20-1 CSATKTRGGQETQYF TGCAGTGCTACCAAAACGCGGGGGGGCCAAGAGACCCAGTACTTC
few TRBJ2-3 - TRBV6-5 CASISPGTDTQYF TGTGCCAGTATTTCCCCCGGCACAGATACGCAGTATTTT
- TRBJ2-5 - TRBV6-6 CASRSGSWETQYF TGTGCCAGCAGGTCGGGGAGTTGGGAGACCCAGTACTTC
few TRBJ1-5 - TRBV7-2 CASSLASSPSNQPQHF TGTGCCAGCAGCTTAGCATCCAGTCCTAGCAATCAGCCCCAGCATTTT
many TRBJ2-7 TRBD1 TRBV12-3/TRBV12-4 CASSFSTGRYEQYF TGTGCCAGCAGTTTTTCGACAGGGCGTTACGAGCAGTACTTC
- TRBJ1-2 TRBD1 TRBV27 CASSFGGSADRVMGYTF TGTGCCAGCAGTTTTGGGGGTTCGGCCGACAGGGTAATGGGCTACACCTTC
few TRBJ2-6 - TRBV6-5 CASRIQGSGANVLTF TGTGCCAGCAGGATACAGGGCTCTGGGGCCAACGTCCTGACTTTC
- TRBJ2-1 - TRBV4-2 CASSQSSAGLGAGEQFF TGTGCCAGCAGCCAGAGCTCAGCGGGATTGGGGGCGGGTGAGCAGTTCTTC
- TRBJ2-1 - TRBV20-1 CSAWPWRGNEQFF TGCAGTGCTTGGCCGTGGCGTGGCAATGAGCAGTTCTTC
few TRBJ2-5 TRBD1 TRBV12-3/TRBV12-4 CASRTDRGWGETQYF TGTGCCAGCAGGACGGACAGGGGTTGGGGAGAGACCCAGTACTTC
few TRBJ2-7 TRBD2 TRBV28 CASSLADGTYEQYF TGTGCCAGCAGCCTAGCGGACGGGACCTACGAGCAGTACTTC
- TRBJ2-1 - TRBV4-3 CASSQTGTPYSEQFF TGCGCCAGCAGCCAGACCGGGACTCCTTACAGTGAGCAGTTCTTC
many TRBJ2-7 TRBD2 TRBV20-1 CSARDWLAGVAEQYF TGCAGTGCTAGAGATTGGCTAGCGGGAGTTGCCGAGCAGTACTTC
few TRBJ1-1 - TRBV20-1 CSARRSPDTEAFF TGCAGTGCTAGACGCAGCCCGGACACTGAAGCTTTCTTT
- TRBJ1-1 - TRBV4-3 CASSLGGAGAVEAFF TGCGCCAGCAGCCTCGGAGGCGCCGGCGCCGTTGAAGCTTTCTTT
few TRBJ2-1 - TRBV7-3 CASSLDLRYNEQFF TGTGCCAGCAGCTTAGATTTGAGGTACAATGAGCAGTTCTTC
few TRBJ2-6 - TRBV5-1 CASSPTTQVSAGANVLTF TGCGCCAGCAGCCCGACGACCCAAGTTAGTGCTGGGGCCAACGTCCTGACTTTC
few TRBJ1-2 - TRBV7-3 CASSQGRDYGYTF TGTGCCAGTTCGCAGGGTAGGGACTATGGCTACACCTTC
- TRBJ2-5 TRBD2 TRBV27 CASSPLAGGPETQYF TGTGCCAGCAGTCCCTTAGCGGGGGGCCCCGAGACCCAGTACTTC
few TRBJ2-1 - TRBV18 CASSPLGRENEQFF TGTGCCAGCTCACCCCTCGGACGGGAAAATGAGCAGTTCTTC
- TRBJ2-4 - TRBV5-1 CASSLEGGIQYF TGCGCCAGCAGCTTGGAAGGGGGCATTCAGTACTTC
- TRBJ1-1 - TRBV12-3/TRBV12-4 CASSTGGLKAFF TGTGCCAGCAGTACCGGGGGGTTAAAAGCTTTCTTT
many TRBJ2-7 TRBD2 TRBV4-1 CASSQDLAGNYEQYF TGCGCCAGCAGCCAAGACCTAGCGGGGAACTACGAGCAGTACTTC
- TRBJ2-3 - TRBV20-1 CSASGSGTDTQYF TGCAGTGCTAGTGGCAGCGGCACAGATACGCAGTATTTT
- TRBJ1-1 TRBD1 TRBV5-1 CASSKGQGWTEAFF TGCGCCAGCAGCAAAGGACAGGGGTGGACTGAAGCTTTCTTT
many TRBJ2-1 - TRBV7-2 CASSQDGGSYNEQFF TGTGCCAGCAGCCAGGACGGGGGCTCCTACAATGAGCAGTTCTTC
many TRBJ1-2 - TRBV27 CASRPTGSENGYTF TGTGCCAGCAGGCCGACCGGCAGCGAAAATGGCTACACCTTC
- TRBJ2-4 - TRBV6-2/TRBV6-3 CASSNSGAKNIQYF TGTGCCAGCAGCAACAGCGGGGCCAAAAACATTCAGTACTTC
- TRBJ1-5 - TRBV6-5 CASSYTSGTSEPQHF TGTGCCAGCAGTTACACGTCCGGGACTTCGGAGCCCCAGCATTTT
- TRBJ2-7 - TRBV9 CASSVVYGGWTYEQYF TGTGCCAGCAGCGTAGTCTACGGGGGATGGACCTACGAGCAGTACTTC
- TRBJ2-7 TRBD1 TRBV20-1 CSARVPGGWGEQYF TGCAGTGCTAGAGTCCCAGGGGGCTGGGGCGAGCAGTACTTC
many TRBJ2-7 TRBD1 TRBV18 CASSRSGTVNYEQYF TGTGCCAGCTCACGTTCCGGGACAGTGAACTACGAGCAGTACTTC
- TRBJ1-3 TRBD1 TRBV28 CATSGQPSSSGNTIYF TGTGCCACCTCGGGACAGCCTAGTTCCTCTGGAAACACCATATATTTT
- TRBJ2-5 TRBD1 TRBV4-1 CASSLHPHTQTGTGGRETQYF TGCGCCAGCAGCCTCCACCCACACACCCAAACCGGGACAGGGGGCAGAGAGACCCAGTACTTC
many TRBJ2-7 TRBD2 TRBV20-1 CSACATSGYYEQYF TGCAGTGCGTGTGCGACTAGCGGATACTACGAGCAGTACTTC
few TRBJ2-1 - TRBV6-5 CAARLNAWNEQFF TGTGCCGCGCGACTAAATGCCTGGAATGAGCAGTTCTTC
many TRBJ2-5 - TRBV20-1 CSARDAGPKSKETQYF TGCAGTGCTAGAGATGCGGGACCCAAGTCCAAAGAGACCCAGTACTTC